A single sample is the source of the 18 T cell receptor beta chains below, sequenced in a study of post-analysis software for immune sequencing data. The study's findings and limits: With TRBV5-6, TRBV5-1 and TRBV20-1 included, about five TRBV segments were more frequent in patients than in controls.

These TCRs are of unknown antigen specificity. Tagging with unique molecular identifiers was a feature of the TCR beta cDNA libraries. In TCRdb, the PCR reads were re-called with MiXCR into one record per CDR3 protein. In the table there are 350,000 to 500,000 distinct CDR3 sequences, approximately 42% of which are singletons. The sequenced sample was blood. The receptors come from a girl between 2 and 10 years old with multiple sclerosis.

This rearrangement joins TRBV29-1 to TRBJ1-4; TRBD1 is a possible D gene (5 bases). The CDR3 is 14 residues long. Trimming shortened V by 7 bases and J by 4 bases, and 16 bases separated the two germline ends. Germline V gene sequence: CDR1 SQVTM, CDR2 ANQGSEA. CDR3 nucleotides: TGCAGCGCTGGGATCCGGGGCAGTAATGAAAAACTGTTTTTT. Its protein is CSAGIRGSNEKLFF.

Comments on this clonotype: An end of the junction does not agree with germline; a read error may underlie this. J is TRBJ2-5 and V is TRBV7-7, with a tentative D call TRBD1 (6 bases). Matching the DNA end better, TRBJ2-7 makes the J call doubtful. Germline CDR1 SSHAT, CDR2 FNYEAQ (reference sequence). The CDR3 loop spans 13 amino acids. CDR3 DNA: TGTGCTAGCAGCTTTAACAGGGCCTCCGAGCAGTACTTC. Translated: CASSFNRASEQYF.

This chain joins TRBV4-3 and TRBJ2-1, with 9 bases that match TRBD2. The germline V gene has CDR1 LGHNA and CDR2 YSLEER. The CDR3 has 16 amino acids. The junction had 7 bases not matched to a gene; V was cut back by 0 bases and J by 7 bases. Written as DNA, the CDR3 is TGCGCCAGCAGCCAAGATCAAACTAGCGGGTGGAATGAGCAGTTCTTC. Translating gives CASSQDQTSGWNEQFF.

The table lists this clonotype with a few counts. One junction end disagrees with the germline gene, perhaps due to a read error. V and J are TRBV27 and TRBJ2-6; D unclear. This CDR3 spans 15 amino acids. Looked up from germline, CDR1 is MNHEY and CDR2 is SMNVEV (reference sequence). CDR3 amino acids: CASSLKTPGTNVLTF. The CDR3 nucleotides read TGTGCCAGCAGTTTGAAAACCCCTGGGACCAACGTCCTGACTTTC.

The chain links TRBV10-3 to TRBJ1-2, with D possibly TRBD1 on 6 matching bases. The CDR3 spans 14 residues. Per germline, CDR1 ENHRY and CDR2 SYGVKD. V dropped 7 bases and J dropped 2 bases, with 14 bases sitting between them. CDR3 nucleotides: TGTGCCATCAAAGAAGGACAGCCGAACTATGGCTACACCTTC. Amino acid sequence: CAIKEGQPNYGYTF.

The chain employs TRBV6-4 and TRBJ2-1, with 7 bases aligning to TRBD1. There are 15 residues in the CDR3. The junction had 11 bases not matched to a gene; V was cut back by 3 bases and J by 9 bases. Germline loops: CDR1 MRHNA, CDR2 SNTAGT. The CDR3 coding sequence is TGTGCCAGCAGTGAAGGAAGACAGGGTATCAGTGAGCAGTTCTTC. As protein: CASSEGRQGISEQFF.

The table lists this clonotype with a few counts. The rearrangement links TRBV6-5 to TRBJ2-7; 7 bases are shared with TRBD2. The CDR3 runs to 18 residues. With 1 base clipped from V and 3 bases from J, the junction kept 15 bases outside the gene matches. Germline-derived CDR1 and CDR2 are MNHEY and SVGAGI. CDR3 protein: CASSYLQSGTVPFYEQYF. The CDR3 DNA sequence: TGTGCCAGCAGTTACTTGCAAAGCGGGACCGTCCCTTTCTACGAGCAGTACTTC.

The chain recombines TRBV2 with TRBJ2-1, with TRBD2 matching over 11 bases. V lost 4 bases, J lost 4 bases, and 6 bases stayed unmatched. This CDR3 comprises 16 residues. Per the germline V gene, CDR1 is SNHLY and CDR2 is FYNNEI. The CDR3 spells CASSAGLADAYNEQFF. DNA of the CDR3: TGTGCCAGCAGTGCGGGACTAGCGGACGCGTACAATGAGCAGTTCTTC.

This clonotype was picked up many times. The chain recombines TRBV29-1 with TRBJ1-2; D is unresolved. Germline CDR1 and CDR2: SQVTM and ANQGSEA. Between the trimmed V and J ends, which lost 4 bases and 6 bases, there was a span of 9 bases. The CDR3 covers 11 residues. Here the CDR3 reads CSVGSSHGYTF. CDR3 sequence (DNA): TGCAGCGTTGGAAGTTCGCATGGCTACACCTTC.

The chain employs TRBV29-1 and TRBJ2-5; D is perhaps TRBD2 (6 bases). This CDR3 comprises 14 residues. V was cut by 4 bases and J by 3 bases, with 15 bases left in between. CDR1 and CDR2 from the germline V gene are SQVTM and ANQGSEA. The CDR3 reads CSVGEAQYKETQYF. As DNA, the CDR3 is TGCAGCGTTGGGGAGGCCCAGTACAAAGAGACCCAGTACTTC.

The chain links TRBV20-1 to TRBJ2-3, with 7 bases matching TRBD1. The germline gives CDR1 DFQATT, CDR2 SNEGSKA (reference sequence). There are 17 residues in the CDR3. The ends lost 0 bases at V and 3 bases at J; junction bases unmatched: 12. This CDR3 is CSARDHRQGASTDTQYF. The DNA for the CDR3 is TGCAGTGCTAGAGATCACCGACAGGGAGCGTCGACAGATACGCAGTATTTT.

The chain joins TRBV12-3 or TRBV12-4 to TRBJ2-7, with 10 bases aligning to TRBD2. CDR3 length equals 16 residues. With V trimmed by 4 bases and J by 5 bases, 11 bases remained unmatched. This CDR3 reads CASSSPVTSGPNEQYF. In nucleotides, the CDR3 is TGTGCCAGCAGTTCGCCCGTGACTAGCGGGCCCAACGAGCAGTACTTC.

The chain combines TRBV10-3 with TRBJ1-1; TRBD1 is a possible D gene (5 bases). The length of the CDR3 is 14 residues. V was trimmed by 4 bases and J by 6 bases, leaving 15 bases between them. From germline, CDR1 is ENHRY and CDR2 SYGVKD. The CDR3 here is CAISAGAGTAEAFF. Here the CDR3 DNA reads TGTGCCATCAGTGCCGGGGCAGGGACCGCTGAAGCTTTCTTT.

This CDR3 is CASSLGRAGQTQYF. CDR3 sequence (DNA): TGTGCCAGCAGCTTGGGAAGGGCTGGGCAGACCCAGTACTTC. The chain combines TRBV7-2 with TRBJ2-5; D is unclear. Germline CDR1 SGHTA, CDR2 FQGNSA. V lost 3 bases and J lost 6, with 14 bases in between. The CDR3 sequence is 14 residues long.

The V gene is TRBV27, the J gene TRBJ1-5; 7 nucleotides align to TRBD1. CDR3 length: 14 amino acids. J gave up 7 bases and V 5 bases, and 8 bases lay outside the gene matches. Per germline, CDR1 MNHEY and CDR2 SMNVEV (reference sequence). The CDR3 sequence is CASSTGQVWQPQHF. DNA of the CDR3: TGTGCCAGCAGTACCGGACAGGTGTGGCAGCCCCAGCATTTT.

The CDR3 is CASSRGTPLNEQFF. The CDR3, as DNA: TGTGCCAGCAGTCGCGGGACCCCCCTCAATGAGCAGTTCTTC. This chain joins TRBV28 and TRBJ2-1; possibly TRBD2 for D (6 bases). V shed 5 bases and J shed 6 bases, with 14 bases lying between them. Germline V gene lookup returns CDR1 MDHEN and CDR2 SYDVKM. The CDR3 spans 14 residues.

The rearrangement uses TRBV29-1 and TRBJ1-2; D is ambiguous. V was cut by 4 bases and J by 2 bases, with 5 bases left in between. The V gene's germline CDR1 is SQVTM and CDR2 ANQGSEA. This CDR3 is built from 11 residues. Written as DNA, the CDR3 is TGCAGCGTTGTGGACAACTATGGCTACACCTTC. It specifies CSVVDNYGYTF.

The chain links TRBV3-1 to TRBJ1-4; D unresolved. This CDR3 region has 15 residues. Germline V gene data show CDR1 as LGHDT and CDR2 as YNNKEL (reference sequence). V was trimmed by 3 bases and J by 15 bases, leaving 23 bases between them. The CDR3 loop reads CASSQAPSPDRRMFF. The CDR3 coding sequence is TGTGCCAGCAGCCAGGCCCCATCCCCGGACCGGAGGATGTTTTTT.